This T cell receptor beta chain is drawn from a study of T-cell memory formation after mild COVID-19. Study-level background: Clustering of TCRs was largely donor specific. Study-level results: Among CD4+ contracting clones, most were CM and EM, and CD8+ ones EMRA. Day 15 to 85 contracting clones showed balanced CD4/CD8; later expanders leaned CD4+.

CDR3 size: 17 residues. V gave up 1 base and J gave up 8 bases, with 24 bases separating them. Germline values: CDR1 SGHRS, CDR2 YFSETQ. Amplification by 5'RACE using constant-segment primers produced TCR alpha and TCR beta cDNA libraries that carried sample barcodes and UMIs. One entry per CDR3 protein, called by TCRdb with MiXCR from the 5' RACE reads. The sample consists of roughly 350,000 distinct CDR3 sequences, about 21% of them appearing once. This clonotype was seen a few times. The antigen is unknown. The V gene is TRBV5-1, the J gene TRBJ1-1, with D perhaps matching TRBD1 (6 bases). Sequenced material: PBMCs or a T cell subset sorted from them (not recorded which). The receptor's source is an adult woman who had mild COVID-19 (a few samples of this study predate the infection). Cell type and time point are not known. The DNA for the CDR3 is TGCGCCAGCAGCTTGACCCCGAGTACTATCACCGGGACAGAAGCTTTCTTT. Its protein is CASSLTPSTITGTEAFF.